Below, one T cell receptor (beta chain) is given with its context. The germline V and J ends were trimmed by 6 bases and 2 bases, with 12 bases remaining between them. Germline CDR1 and CDR2: SGHRS and YFSETQ. The CDR3 runs 13 residues. This record comes from a study of T-cell reconstitution after alpha-beta-depleted transplantation in children. Unique molecular identifiers were built into the TCRbeta library. TCRdb recomputed calls from the PCR reads with MiXCR, one row per CDR3 protein. Of about 640,000 distinct CDR3 sequences in the sample, over 15% were seen once. Sequences were derived from PBMCs from the stem cell graft donor, sampled from the stem cell graft. The rearrangement joins TRBV5-1 to TRBJ2-7, with D unresolved. The clonotype was recovered from a human donor who donated a stem cell graft to a child with acute myeloid leukemia. The CDR3 loop reads CASIPVGTYEQYV. In DNA form, the CDR3 reads TGCGCCAGCATCCCCGTTGGCACCTACGAGCAGTACGTC.